This TCR beta chain is drawn from a study of multiple sclerosis patients with progressive multifocal leukoencephalopathy. Study details: Controls were natalizumab-treated multiple sclerosis patients who did not develop PML, sampled longitudinally.

Time point specified: before natalizumab initiation. The T0 samples predate the first natalizumab infusion. Spiked into each PCR were synthetic inline TR CDR3 controls of all V-J pairings. Assay: immunoSEQ multiplex PCR; the TCRdb copy retains only in-frame clones and omits some. The sample contains 25,000 to 35,000 clones, around nine tenths of which appear only once. With 2 bases removed from V and 10 bases from J, the gap between germline ends came to 11 bases. In germline, CDR1 is MNHNS, CDR2 SASEGT. This CDR3 comprises 12 residues. This clonotype was obtained from a human donor with multiple sclerosis. V and J are TRBV6-1 and TRBJ1-1; D unresolved. Sequencing used PBMCs. The CDR3 bases are TGTGCCAGCAGTGAATTTAGATTGGGAGCTTTCTTT. This translates into CASSEFRLGAFF.